This T cell receptor (beta chain) emerged from a study of identical twins. Study outcomes and limitations: Compared with unrelated sharing, twin-shared out-of-frame alpha sequences had more low-probability sequences.

With respect to this clonotype: Its antigen is unidentified.

V lost 3 bases and J 7 bases, leaving 15 bases between the germline ends. Germline values: CDR1 SEHNR, CDR2 FQNEAQ (reference sequence). There are 14 residues in the CDR3. Unique molecular identifiers were present on cDNA, and template switching added a universal primer site. TCRdb used MiXCR to reprocess the 5' RACE reads, holding one entry per CDR3 protein. Among 200,000 to 250,000 distinct CDR3 sequences, around 8.1% were seen once, and the ten largest hold about 1.8%. These data were likewise used in another study, on yellow fever vaccine responses in identical twins. That paper notes: In identical twins, vaccine T cell responses appeared partly shared and partly individual.

The V gene is TRBV7-9, the J gene TRBJ1-1, with D unresolved. Sequencing was carried out using memory (CD45RO+) T cells sorted from blood. The receptor comes from a woman aged 18-29 years in good health. The DNA for the CDR3 is TGTGCCAGCAGCTTTGCCCTTTCGGAGGGTGAAGCTTTCTTT. Encoded protein: CASSFALSEGEAFF.